This T cell receptor (beta chain) was observed in a study of shared clonotypes between healthy human individuals (dated by TCRdb to the early 2020s). Describing the broader study: A few men and a couple of women, aged 18 to 49 years, made up the cohort. For each donor, three plates each were used for CD4 naive and CD4 memory, two plates were used for CD8 naive, and one plate was used for CD8 memory. To estimate repertoire size and how much clonotype sharing occurs between individuals, the study deeply sequenced the blood TCR repertoires of several healthy adults. To increase sequencing depth and limit assay-specific biases, TCR repertoire library preparation and sequencing were carried out by different laboratories using diverse techniques. Between about 0.8 and 9.5 billion PBMCs per donor were obtained by leukapheresis.

Healthy HIV-negative adults with no recently reported acute infections or vaccinations were included as donors. All donors were Caucasian adults living in Nashville, Tennessee, USA. Magnetic negative selection was used to enrich CD4+ T cells, after which naive cells were positively selected on CD45RA and the negative fraction became the memory subset. After blood collection by leukapheresis, PBMCs were isolated using Ficoll-Histopaque density gradient centrifugation and then cryopreserved in the vapor phase of liquid nitrogen. Analytical flow cytometry was used to check the purity and quantity of every magnetically sorted T cell population. Genomic DNA was isolated from every sorted fraction and measured by UV absorbance on a Nanodrop 2000c. The paper's findings and limits, for the study overall: Naive subsets generally had larger estimated clonotype richness than memory subsets did. Based on pairwise subsampling, the degree of clonotype sharing among donors was expected to be affected by sequencing depth. Sampling was restricted to blood, and TCR repertoires in tissues likely differ from the TCR repertoires found in blood. Compared with non-shared clonotypes, the clonotypes found in all four sorted-subset donors had higher generation probabilities. The small number of donors limited the genetic and exposure-history diversity represented. Roughly 5% of naive CD4, 3.5% of naive CD8, 2.3% of memory CD4, and about 0.4% of memory CD8 clonotypes were shared across several donors. Rarefaction of sorted-subset datasets indicated incomplete sequencing despite the large sequencing depth.

TCR CDR3 regions were amplified from genomic DNA by multiplex PCR using the deep immunoSEQ assay. Genomic DNA extracted from each cell subset was distributed evenly over all wells of several immunoSEQ 96-well plates, and each plate served as one replicate. For sorted subsets, each replicate PCR was loaded with about 200 ng genomic DNA, equivalent to some 31,000 T cell genomes. Purified libraries were measured with a Qubit 3.0 fluorometer, size-checked on a Bioanalyzer 2100, and measured again with the KAPA Library Quantification kit. Every immunoSEQ 96-well plate was sequenced on a dedicated single-read 150-cycle Illumina NextSeq 550 flow cell. The published analysis was carried out like this. The immunoSEQ output contained only junctional sequences without quality scores, so filtering could not match that applied to full-length reads. To assign V/J genes and CDR3, sequences were annotated against IMGT germline references using PyIR, a Python wrapper for IgBLAST v1.9. Reads were removed for weak V/J assignments (E-value above 1e-6), missing CDR3, stop codons, out-of-frame junctions, or ambiguous translated residues. V3J clonotypes were defined as sequences sharing the same inferred V gene, J gene, and CDR3 amino acid sequence. The percentage overlap between two repertoires was calculated by dividing the number of shared unique clonotypes by the size of the smaller repertoire. RTK rarefaction, the Chao1 estimator, and Recon v2.1 estimates of unobserved clonotypes were used to assess repertoire richness. OLGA was used to compute generation probabilities for all TCRbeta clonotypes that the gDNA method yielded from a handful of donors. TCRdb carries this immuneACCESS record with in-frame sequences only. Its versions omit some clonotypes, under half of them owing to an unresolved V gene in the studies checked, with the rest unexplained. V, J and clone size derive from that table, while D and trimming were established from the DNA sequence. The table for this sample lists some 630,000 clones; about 78% of them were counted only once. Jointly, the top ten make up approximately 2% of the sample.

The table lists this clone with a count of one. What antigen it recognizes has not been identified. Base-call qualities are not available, and no considerably larger clone is one nucleotide away. Input material: memory CD4+ T cells sorted from blood. Reading the label with the study, this specimen's cell subset or site is: CD45RA-negative fraction. This clonotype was obtained from a woman in her 30s in good health.

The CDR3 reads CASSLVRDRGGEAFF. The bases are TGCGCCAGCAGCTTGGTGAGGGACAGGGGAGGTGAAGCTTTCTTT. The V gene is TRBV5-1 and the J gene is TRBJ1-1; 10 nucleotides in the junction match TRBD1. For this chain, trimming is 0 bases at the V end and 7 bases at the J end, and the number of junction bases without a gene match is 6. Taken from cysteine to phenylalanine, the CDR3 has 15 residues. The read is trimmed to its CDR3 DNA, 45 bases read in frame from base 1. CDR1 and CDR2 are read off the germline V gene as SGHRS and YFSETQ.